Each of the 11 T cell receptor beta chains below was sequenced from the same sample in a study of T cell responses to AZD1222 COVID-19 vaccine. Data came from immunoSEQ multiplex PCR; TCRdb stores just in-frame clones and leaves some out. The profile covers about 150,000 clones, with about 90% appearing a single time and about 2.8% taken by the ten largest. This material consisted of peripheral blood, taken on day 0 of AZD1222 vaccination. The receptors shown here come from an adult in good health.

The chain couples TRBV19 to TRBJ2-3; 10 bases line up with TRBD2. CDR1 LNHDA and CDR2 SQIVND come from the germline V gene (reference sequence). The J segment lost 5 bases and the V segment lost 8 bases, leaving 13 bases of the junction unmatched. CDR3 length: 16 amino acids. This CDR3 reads CASSRRSGRALDTQYF. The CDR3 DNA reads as TGTGCCAGTTCACGTAGGAGCGGGAGGGCCTTAGATACGCAGTATTTT.

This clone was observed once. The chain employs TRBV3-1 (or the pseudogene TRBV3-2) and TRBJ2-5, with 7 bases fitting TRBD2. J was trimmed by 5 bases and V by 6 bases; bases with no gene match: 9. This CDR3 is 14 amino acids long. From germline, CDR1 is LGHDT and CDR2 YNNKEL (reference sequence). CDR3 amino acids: CASRPGAGWETQYF. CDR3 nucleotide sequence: TGTGCCAGCAGGCCGGGAGCGGGATGGGAGACCCAGTACTTC.

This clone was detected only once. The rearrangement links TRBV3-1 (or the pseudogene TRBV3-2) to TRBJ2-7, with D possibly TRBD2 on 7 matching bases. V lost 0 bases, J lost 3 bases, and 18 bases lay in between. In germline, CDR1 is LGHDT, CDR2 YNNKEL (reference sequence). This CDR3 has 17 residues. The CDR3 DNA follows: TGTGCCAGCAGCCAAGAGGGAGGGGGGGCGGACGACTACGAGCAGTACTTC. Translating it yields CASSQEGGGADDYEQYF.

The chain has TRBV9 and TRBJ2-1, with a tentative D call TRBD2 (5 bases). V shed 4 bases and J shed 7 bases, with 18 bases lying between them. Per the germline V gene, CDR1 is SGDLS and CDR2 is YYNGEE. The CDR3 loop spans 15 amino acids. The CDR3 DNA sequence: TGTGCCAGCAGCCGAACCGGGATTTTACGGAATGAGCAGTTCTTC. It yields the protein CASSRTGILRNEQFF. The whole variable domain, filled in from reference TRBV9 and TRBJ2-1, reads DSGVTQTPKHLITATGQRVTLRCSPRSGDLSVYWYQQSLDQGLQFLIQYYNGEERAKGNILERFSAQQFPDLHSELNLSSLELGDSALYFCASSRTGILRNEQFFGPGTRLTVL.

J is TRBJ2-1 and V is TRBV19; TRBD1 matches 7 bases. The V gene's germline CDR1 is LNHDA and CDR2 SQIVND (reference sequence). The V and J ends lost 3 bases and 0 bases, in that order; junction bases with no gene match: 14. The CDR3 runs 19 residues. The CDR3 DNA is TGTGCCAGTAGTATGGCGCGCTCTTACAGGGGTAGCTCCTACAATGAGCAGTTCTTC. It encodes CASSMARSYRGSSYNEQFF.

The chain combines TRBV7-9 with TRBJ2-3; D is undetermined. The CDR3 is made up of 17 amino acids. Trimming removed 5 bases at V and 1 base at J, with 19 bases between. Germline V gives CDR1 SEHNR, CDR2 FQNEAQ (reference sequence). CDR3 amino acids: CASSRPQVSSRTDTQYF. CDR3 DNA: TGTGCCAGCAGCCGACCACAAGTCTCGTCCCGCACAGATACGCAGTATTTT.

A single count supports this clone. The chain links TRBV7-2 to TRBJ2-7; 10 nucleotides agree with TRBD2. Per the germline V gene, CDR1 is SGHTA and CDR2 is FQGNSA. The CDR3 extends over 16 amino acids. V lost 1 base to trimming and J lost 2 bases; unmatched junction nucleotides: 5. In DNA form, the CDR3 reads TGTGCCAGCAGCTTAGTAAATAGCGGGGGGACCTACGAGCAGTACTTC. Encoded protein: CASSLVNSGGTYEQYF.

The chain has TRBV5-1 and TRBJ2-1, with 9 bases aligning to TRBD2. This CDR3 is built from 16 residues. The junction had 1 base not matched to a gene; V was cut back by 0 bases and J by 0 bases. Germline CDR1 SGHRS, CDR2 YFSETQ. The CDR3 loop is CASSLGTSVSYNEQFF. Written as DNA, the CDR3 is TGCGCCAGCAGCTTGGGGACTAGCGTCTCCTACAATGAGCAGTTCTTC.

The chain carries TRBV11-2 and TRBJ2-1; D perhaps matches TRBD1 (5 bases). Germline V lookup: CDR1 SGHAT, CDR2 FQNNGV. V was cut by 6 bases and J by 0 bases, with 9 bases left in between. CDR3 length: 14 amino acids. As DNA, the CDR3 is TGTGCCAGCAGGGGCAGGGCCTCCTACAATGAGCAGTTCTTC. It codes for CASRGRASYNEQFF. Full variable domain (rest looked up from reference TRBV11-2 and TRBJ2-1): EAGVAQSPRYKIIEKRQSVAFWCNPISGHATLYWYQQILGQGPKLLIQFQNNGVVDDSQLPKDRFSAERLKGVDSTLKIQPAKLEDSAVYLCASRGRASYNEQFFGPGTRLTVL.

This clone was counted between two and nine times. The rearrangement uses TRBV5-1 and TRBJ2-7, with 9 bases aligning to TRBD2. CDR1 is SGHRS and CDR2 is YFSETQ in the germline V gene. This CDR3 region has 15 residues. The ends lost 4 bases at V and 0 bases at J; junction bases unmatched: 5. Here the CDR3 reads CASSHSGGSSYEQYF. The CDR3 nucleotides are TGCGCCAGCAGCCATAGCGGGGGAAGCTCCTACGAGCAGTACTTC.

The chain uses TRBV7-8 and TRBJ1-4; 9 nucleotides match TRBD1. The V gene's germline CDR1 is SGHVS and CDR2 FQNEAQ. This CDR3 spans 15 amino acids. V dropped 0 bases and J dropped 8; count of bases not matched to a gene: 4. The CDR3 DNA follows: TGTGCCAGCAGCTTAGCTCGGGACAGGGAAGAAAAACTGTTTTTT. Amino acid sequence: CASSLARDREEKLFF.